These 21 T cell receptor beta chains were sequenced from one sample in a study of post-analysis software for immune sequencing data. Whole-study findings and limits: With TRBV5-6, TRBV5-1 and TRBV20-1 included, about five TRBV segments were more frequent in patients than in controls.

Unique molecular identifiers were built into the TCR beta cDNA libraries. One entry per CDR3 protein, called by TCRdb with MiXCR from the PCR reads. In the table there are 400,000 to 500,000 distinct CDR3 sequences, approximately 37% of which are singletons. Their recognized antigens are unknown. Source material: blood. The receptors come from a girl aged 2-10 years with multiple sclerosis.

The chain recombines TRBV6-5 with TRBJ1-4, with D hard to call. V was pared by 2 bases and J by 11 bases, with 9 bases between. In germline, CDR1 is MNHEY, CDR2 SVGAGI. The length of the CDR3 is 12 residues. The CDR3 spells CASSYRLGKLFF. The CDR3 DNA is TGTGCCAGCAGTTACCGCCTCGGGAAACTGTTTTTT.

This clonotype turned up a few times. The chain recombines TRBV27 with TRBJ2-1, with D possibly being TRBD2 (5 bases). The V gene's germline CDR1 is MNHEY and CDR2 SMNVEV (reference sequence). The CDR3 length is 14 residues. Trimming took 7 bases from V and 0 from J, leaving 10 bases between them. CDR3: CASTRAYSYNEQFF. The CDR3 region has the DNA TGTGCCAGCACGAGGGCCTACTCCTACAATGAGCAGTTCTTC.

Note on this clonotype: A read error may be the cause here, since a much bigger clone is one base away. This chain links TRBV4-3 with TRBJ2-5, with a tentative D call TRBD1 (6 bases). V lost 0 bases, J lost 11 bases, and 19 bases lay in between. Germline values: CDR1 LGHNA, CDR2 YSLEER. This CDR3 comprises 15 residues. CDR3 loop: CASSQDGVRQVEQYF. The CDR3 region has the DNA TGCGCCAGCAGCCAAGATGGGGTGCGACAGGTGGAGCAGTACTTC.

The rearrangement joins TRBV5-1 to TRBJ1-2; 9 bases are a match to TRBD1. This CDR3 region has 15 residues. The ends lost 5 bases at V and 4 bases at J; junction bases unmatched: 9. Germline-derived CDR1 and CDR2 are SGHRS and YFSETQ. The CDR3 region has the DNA TGCGCCAGCAGTGGTGGACAGGGGTACGGCTATGGCTACACCTTC. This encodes CASSGGQGYGYGYTF.

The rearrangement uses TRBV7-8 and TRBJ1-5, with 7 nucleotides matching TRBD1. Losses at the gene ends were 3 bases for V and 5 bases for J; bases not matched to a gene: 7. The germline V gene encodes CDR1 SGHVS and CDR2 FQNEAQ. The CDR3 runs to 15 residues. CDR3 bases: TGTGCCAGCAGCTTCGAACAGGGGTACGATCAGCCCCAGCATTTT. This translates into CASSFEQGYDQPQHF.

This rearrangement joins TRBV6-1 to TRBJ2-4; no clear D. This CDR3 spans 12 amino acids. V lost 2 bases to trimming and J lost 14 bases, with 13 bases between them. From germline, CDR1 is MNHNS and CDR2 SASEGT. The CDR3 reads CASSESDRVEYF. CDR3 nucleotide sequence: TGTGCCAGCAGTGAATCGGATAGGGTGGAGTACTTC.

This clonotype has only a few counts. The CDR3 loop reads CASSPTGQGNSPLHF. The CDR3 DNA is TGTGCCAGCAGTCCGACGGGACAGGGCAATTCACCCCTCCACTTT. The chain combines TRBV27 with TRBJ1-6; 9 bases agree with TRBD1. In germline, CDR1 is MNHEY, CDR2 SMNVEV (reference sequence). V gave up 5 bases and J gave up 7 bases; unmatched junction bases: 6. This CDR3 has 15 residues.

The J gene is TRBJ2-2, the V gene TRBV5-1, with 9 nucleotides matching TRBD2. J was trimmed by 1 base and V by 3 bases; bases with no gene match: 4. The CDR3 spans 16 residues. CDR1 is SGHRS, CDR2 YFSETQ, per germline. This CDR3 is CASSSRLAVNTGELFF. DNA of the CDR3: TGCGCCAGCAGCTCCCGACTAGCGGTGAACACCGGGGAGCTGTTTTTT.

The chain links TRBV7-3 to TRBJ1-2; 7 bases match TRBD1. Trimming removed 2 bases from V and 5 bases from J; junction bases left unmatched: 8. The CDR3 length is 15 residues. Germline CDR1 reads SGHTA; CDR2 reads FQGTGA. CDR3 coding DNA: TGTGCCAGCAGCTTAGGTGGGACAGCGCCATATGGCTACACCTTC. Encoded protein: CASSLGGTAPYGYTF.

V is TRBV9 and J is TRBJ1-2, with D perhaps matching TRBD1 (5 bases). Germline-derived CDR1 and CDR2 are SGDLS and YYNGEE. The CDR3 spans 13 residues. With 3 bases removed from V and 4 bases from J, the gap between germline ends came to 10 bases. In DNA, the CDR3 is TGTGCCAGCAGCGCCCATGGGGGCTATGGCTACACCTTC. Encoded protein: CASSAHGGYGYTF.

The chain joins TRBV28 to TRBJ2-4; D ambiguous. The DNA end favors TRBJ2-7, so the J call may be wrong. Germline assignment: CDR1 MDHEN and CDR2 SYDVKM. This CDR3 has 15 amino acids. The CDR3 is CASNQLAGLTYEQYF. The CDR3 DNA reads TGTGCCAGCAATCAGCTCGCAGGATTAACCTACGAGCAGTACTTC.

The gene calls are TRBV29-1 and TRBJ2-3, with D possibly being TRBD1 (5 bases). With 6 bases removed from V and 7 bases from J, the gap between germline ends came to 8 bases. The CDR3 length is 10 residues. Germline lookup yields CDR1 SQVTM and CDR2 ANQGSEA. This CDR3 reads CSVRTNTQYF. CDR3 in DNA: TGCAGCGTCCGGACAAATACGCAGTATTTT.

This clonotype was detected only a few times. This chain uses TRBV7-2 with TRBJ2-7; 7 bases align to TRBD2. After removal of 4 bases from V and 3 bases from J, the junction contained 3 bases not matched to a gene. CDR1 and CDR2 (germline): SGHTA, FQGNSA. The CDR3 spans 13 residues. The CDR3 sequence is CASSSWTSYEQYF. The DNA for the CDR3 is TGTGCCAGCAGCTCATGGACTAGCTACGAGCAGTACTTC.

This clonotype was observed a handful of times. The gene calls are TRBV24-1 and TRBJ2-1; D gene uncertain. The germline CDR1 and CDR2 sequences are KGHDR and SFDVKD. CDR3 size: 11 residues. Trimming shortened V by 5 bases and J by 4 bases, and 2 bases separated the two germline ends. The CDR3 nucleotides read TGTGCCACCAGTGCTTACAATGAGCAGTTCTTC. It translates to CATSAYNEQFF.

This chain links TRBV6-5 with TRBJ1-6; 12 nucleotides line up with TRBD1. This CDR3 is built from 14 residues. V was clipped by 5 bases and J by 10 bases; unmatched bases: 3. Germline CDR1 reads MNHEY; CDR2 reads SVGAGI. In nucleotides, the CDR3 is TGTGCCAGCAGTCGGGACAGGGGGCTATCACCCCTCCACTTT. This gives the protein CASSRDRGLSPLHF.

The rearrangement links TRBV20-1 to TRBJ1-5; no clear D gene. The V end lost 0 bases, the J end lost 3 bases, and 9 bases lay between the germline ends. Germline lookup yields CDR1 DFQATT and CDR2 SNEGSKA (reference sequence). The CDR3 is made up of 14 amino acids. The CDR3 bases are TGCAGTGCTAGAGACCCGGGTACCAATCAGCCCCAGCATTTT. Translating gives CSARDPGTNQPQHF.

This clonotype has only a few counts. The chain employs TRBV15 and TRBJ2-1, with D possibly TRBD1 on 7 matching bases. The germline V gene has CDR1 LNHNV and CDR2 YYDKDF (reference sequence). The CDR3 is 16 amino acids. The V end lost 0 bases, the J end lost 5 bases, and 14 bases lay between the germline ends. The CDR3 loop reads CATSRDRSGGHNEQFF. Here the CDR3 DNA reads TGTGCCACCAGCAGAGATCGGTCAGGGGGGCACAATGAGCAGTTCTTC.

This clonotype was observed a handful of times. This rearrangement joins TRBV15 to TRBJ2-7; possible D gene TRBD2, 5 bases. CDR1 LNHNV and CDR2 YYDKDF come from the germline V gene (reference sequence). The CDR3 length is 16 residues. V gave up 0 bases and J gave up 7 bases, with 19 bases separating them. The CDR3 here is CATSREKAVFSGEQYF. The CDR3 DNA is TGTGCCACCAGCAGAGAGAAGGCGGTGTTTTCGGGGGAGCAGTACTTC.

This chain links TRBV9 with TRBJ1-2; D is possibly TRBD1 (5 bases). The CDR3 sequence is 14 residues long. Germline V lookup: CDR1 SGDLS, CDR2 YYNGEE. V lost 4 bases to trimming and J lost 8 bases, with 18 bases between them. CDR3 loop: CASSPMGGSLGYTF. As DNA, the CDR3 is TGTGCCAGCAGCCCCATGGGGGGTTCTTTAGGCTACACCTTC.

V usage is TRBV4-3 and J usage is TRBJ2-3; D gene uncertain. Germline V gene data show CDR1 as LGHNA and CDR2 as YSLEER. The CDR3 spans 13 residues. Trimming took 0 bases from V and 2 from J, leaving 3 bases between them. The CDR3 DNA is TGCGCCAGCAGCCAAGATATCACAGATACGCAGTATTTT. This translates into CASSQDITDTQYF.

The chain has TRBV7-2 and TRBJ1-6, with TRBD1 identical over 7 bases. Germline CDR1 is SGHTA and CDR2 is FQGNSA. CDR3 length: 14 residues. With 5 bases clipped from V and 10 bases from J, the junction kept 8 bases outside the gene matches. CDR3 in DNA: TGTGCCAGCAGCCCAGACAGGGTCTACTCACCCCTCCACTTT. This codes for CASSPDRVYSPLHF.